These 30 T cell receptor beta chains originate from one sample sequenced in a study of spatial heterogeneity in lung cancer. Study-level points and caveats: Tumoral mutation counts were tracked by counts of expanded intratumoral alpha and beta TCRs.

For these TCRs, the target antigens are not known. One entry per CDR3 protein, called by TCRdb with MiXCR from the 5' RACE reads. Of approximately 11,000 distinct CDR3 sequences in the sample, roughly 7.9% were seen once. This sample's time point: sample taken at primary tumor resection. Sequencing was performed on lung tumor tissue, taken at surgery. These TCRs come from a female donor with early-stage non-small cell lung cancer.

By its share, this clonotype is medium-sized (0.01 to 0.1%). The V gene is TRBV5-6, the J gene TRBJ1-2; a weak D match, TRBD1 (6 bases). Germline CDR1 is SGHDT and CDR2 is YYEEEE. The V end lost 4 bases, the J end lost 0 bases, and 16 bases lay between the germline ends. There are 16 residues in the CDR3. The CDR3 DNA reads TGTGCCAGCAGCCGACAGGATCTCGCGACTAACTATGGCTACACCTTC. This codes for CASSRQDLATNYGYTF.

This clonotype was counted ten times or more. V is TRBV28 and J is TRBJ1-3; D remains unclear. V was pared by 5 bases and J by 2 bases, with 10 bases between. Germline V gives CDR1 MDHEN, CDR2 SYDVKM. This CDR3 spans 14 amino acids. The CDR3 DNA sequence: TGTGCCAGCAGTCAACGGGGTGCTGGAAACACCATATATTTT. This gives the protein CASSQRGAGNTIYF. The entire variable domain, with the rest obtained from reference TRBV28 and TRBJ1-3, is as follows: DVKVTQSSRYLVKRTGEKVFLECVQDMDHENMFWYRQDPGLGLRLIYFSYDVKMKEKGDIPEGYSVSREKKERFSLILESASTNQTSMYLCASSQRGAGNTIYFGEGSWLTVV.

The chain combines TRBV7-8 with TRBJ2-1; TRBD2 matches at 10 bases. Germline V lookup: CDR1 SGHVS, CDR2 FQNEAQ. The CDR3 extends over 17 amino acids. Trimming at V came to 1 base and at J to 3 bases, leaving 6 bases not matched to a gene. CDR3 nucleotide sequence: TGTGCCAGCAGCTTAGAAGGTAGCGGGGGGCGCTACAATGAGCAGTTCTTC. This codes for CASSLEGSGGRYNEQFF.

This clonotype was picked up many times. The gene calls are TRBV6-6 and TRBJ1-2; possibly TRBD1 for D (6 bases). Germline assignment: CDR1 MNHNY and CDR2 SVGAGI (reference sequence). V shed 7 bases and J shed 5 bases, with 14 bases lying between them. CDR3 length equals 13 residues. The DNA of the CDR3 is TGTGCCAGCACCTCACCCGGACAGTATGGCTACACCTTC. This translates into CASTSPGQYGYTF.

This clonotype was seen repeatedly, ten times or more. The J gene is TRBJ1-5, the V gene TRBV15; a weak D match, TRBD1 (5 bases). The V end was cut by 0 bases, the J end by 6 bases, with 9 bases between. There are 14 residues in the CDR3. Germline CDR1 is LNHNV and CDR2 is YYDKDF (reference sequence). The CDR3 protein is CATSRDGGGQPQHF. CDR3 DNA sequence: TGTGCCACCAGCAGAGATGGGGGGGGTCAGCCCCAGCATTTT.

This clonotype was seen repeatedly, ten times or more. The chain carries TRBV6-6 and TRBJ1-2; TRBD1 is a possible D gene (6 bases). CDR3 length equals 14 residues. V lost 7 bases and J lost 7, with 19 bases in between. The germline gives CDR1 MNHNY, CDR2 SVGAGI (reference sequence). Here the CDR3 DNA reads TGTGCCAGCAACCAACGGGCGGGGGCGGCTGGCTACACCTTC. Translating it yields CASNQRAGAAGYTF.

This clonotype was detected ten times or more. The chain joins TRBV7-2 to TRBJ2-1, with D perhaps assigned TRBD1 or TRBD2 (5 bases each). With 6 bases removed from V and 3 bases from J, the gap between germline ends came to 15 bases. CDR3 length: 15 residues. The germline gives CDR1 SGHTA, CDR2 FQGNSA. CDR3 sequence (DNA): TGTGCCAGCAGACTAACCGGGACGGACTACAATGAGCAGTTCTTC. Its translation is CASRLTGTDYNEQFF.

V and J are TRBV19 and TRBJ1-2; TRBD1 is a possible D gene (5 bases). V dropped 6 bases and J dropped 3 bases, with 14 bases sitting between them. This CDR3 spans 14 amino acids. Germline CDR1 reads LNHDA; CDR2 reads SQIVND (reference sequence). The CDR3 loop is CASSDPRDDYGYTF. The DNA for the CDR3 is TGTGCCAGTAGCGACCCCAGGGATGACTATGGCTACACCTTC. The whole variable domain, remainder taken from reference TRBV19 and TRBJ1-2, is DGGITQSPKYLFRKEGQNVTLSCEQNLNHDAMYWYRQDPGQGLRLIYYSQIVNDFQKGDIAEGYSVSREKKESFPLTVTSAQKNPTAFYLCASSDPRDDYGYTFGSGTRLTVV.

This clonotype was picked up many times. The V gene is TRBV20-1, the J gene TRBJ2-5; the D gene is possibly TRBD1 (6 bases). V lost 2 bases, J lost 6 bases, and 10 bases lay in between. The CDR3 extends over 12 amino acids. The germline V gene has CDR1 DFQATT and CDR2 SNEGSKA (reference sequence). In nucleotides, the CDR3 is TGCAGTGCTAGACAGGGGTCGAAGACCCAGTACTTC. It encodes CSARQGSKTQYF.

This clonotype occurred many times. The gene calls are TRBV6-5 and TRBJ2-1; 9 bases are a match to TRBD2. This CDR3 spans 15 amino acids. Germline loops: CDR1 MNHEY, CDR2 SVGAGI. V gave up 6 bases and J gave up 4 bases; unmatched junction bases: 7. The CDR3 protein is CASSQSGGFYNEQFF. The CDR3 DNA is TGTGCCAGCAGCCAAAGCGGGGGGTTTTACAATGAGCAGTTCTTC.

In its sample, this clonotype was seen a few times. The rearrangement uses TRBV7-2 and TRBJ2-1, with TRBD2 as a possible D gene (5 bases). The CDR3 contains 15 residues. Per the germline V gene, CDR1 is SGHTA and CDR2 is FQGNSA. V lost 5 bases, J lost 0 bases, and 11 bases lay in between. In nucleotides, the CDR3 is TGTGCCAGCAGCATAGGGAGTAGCTCCTACAATGAGCAGTTCTTC. This sequence encodes CASSIGSSSYNEQFF.

The chain carries TRBV6-6 and TRBJ1-3; 10 nucleotides agree with TRBD1. This CDR3 has 15 amino acids. With V trimmed by 4 bases and J by 5 bases, 5 bases remained unmatched. The germline V gene encodes CDR1 MNHNY and CDR2 SVGAGI (reference sequence). CDR3: CASSSGTGVRNTIYF. CDR3 sequence (DNA): TGTGCCAGCAGTTCCGGGACAGGGGTTAGAAACACCATATATTTT.

In its sample, this clonotype was seen many times. The V call is TRBV3-1, the J call TRBJ1-3; D remains unclear. Germline V gene lookup returns CDR1 LGHDT and CDR2 YNNKEL (reference sequence). The CDR3 length is 13 residues. The V and J ends lost 3 bases and 4 bases respectively, with 7 bases between them. CDR3: CASSQAQGNTIYF. The CDR3, as DNA: TGTGCCAGCAGCCAGGCCCAAGGAAACACCATATATTTT. Variable domain in full (rest from reference TRBV3-1 and TRBJ1-3): DTAVSQTPKYLVTQMGNDKSIKCEQNLGHDTMYWYKQDSKKFLKIMFSYNNKELIINETVPNRFSPKSPDKAHLNLHINSLELGDSAVYFCASSQAQGNTIYFGEGSWLTVV.

This clonotype was recorded at least ten times. J is TRBJ1-1 and V is TRBV7-2; D is uncertain. Germline CDR1 SGHTA, CDR2 FQGNSA. Trimming pared 8 bases from V and 1 base from J, leaving 14 bases between. The CDR3 extends over 14 amino acids. Written as DNA, the CDR3 is TGTGCCAGCCGCCCTGGGCGAGCGAACACTGAAGCTTTCTTT. This gives the protein CASRPGRANTEAFF.

This clonotype was counted at least ten times. The chain combines TRBV6-6 with TRBJ1-5, with D perhaps TRBD1 (6 bases). V was trimmed by 4 bases and J by 7 bases, leaving 20 bases between them. The CDR3 covers 16 residues. The germline V gene encodes CDR1 MNHNY and CDR2 SVGAGI (reference sequence). DNA for the CDR3: TGTGCCAGCAGTTTGGGGGTAGGGGGATATGGGCAGCCCCAGCATTTT. This translates into CASSLGVGGYGQPQHF.

This clonotype was observed at least ten times. This chain uses TRBV7-9 with TRBJ1-1; no clear D gene. CDR1 and CDR2 from the germline V gene are SEHNR and FQNEAQ (reference sequence). This CDR3 comprises 14 residues. Trimming took 3 bases from V and 3 from J, leaving 11 bases between them. In DNA, the CDR3 is TGTGCCAGCAGCTTCTTAGGCGATGACACTGAAGCTTTCTTT. This codes for CASSFLGDDTEAFF.

This clonotype occurred many times. J is TRBJ1-2 and V is TRBV10-3, with D perhaps TRBD1 (6 bases). The CDR3 runs 15 residues. Looked up from germline, CDR1 is ENHRY and CDR2 is SYGVKD. V was trimmed by 4 bases and J by 1 base, leaving 13 bases between them. The CDR3 sequence is CAISGRDTVNYGYTF. CDR3 DNA: TGTGCCATCAGTGGTCGGGACACGGTTAACTATGGCTACACCTTC.

This clonotype is classed as medium-sized. The V gene is TRBV20-1, the J gene TRBJ2-7; D is undetermined. CDR1 is DFQATT, CDR2 SNEGSKA, per germline (reference sequence). There are 14 residues in the CDR3. Trimming took off 0 bases at V and 0 bases at J, with 9 bases between the two ends. This CDR3 reads CSARESPSSYEQYF. As DNA, the CDR3 is TGCAGTGCTAGAGAGTCTCCGAGCTCCTACGAGCAGTACTTC.

By frequency in the sample, this clonotype is medium-sized (0.01 to 0.1%). The genes are TRBV3-1 and TRBJ2-1; a possible D gene is TRBD2 (5 bases). The CDR3 extends over 13 amino acids. V was shortened by 4 bases and J by 2 bases, with 6 bases between the two germline ends. Germline V gene lookup returns CDR1 LGHDT and CDR2 YNNKEL (reference sequence). CDR3 coding DNA: TGTGCCAGCAGCCCGAGGGCCTACAATGAGCAGTTCTTC. It translates to CASSPRAYNEQFF.

At least ten counts were recorded for this clonotype. The chain joins TRBV6-5 to TRBJ2-1; tentatively, D is TRBD1 (5 bases). V gave up 7 bases and J gave up 5 bases, with 9 bases separating them. The CDR3 spans 12 residues. Per germline, CDR1 MNHEY and CDR2 SVGAGI. The CDR3 protein is CASTPGNNEQFF. DNA of the CDR3: TGTGCCAGCACCCCAGGGAACAATGAGCAGTTCTTC.

This clonotype was detected ten times or more. The chain recombines TRBV5-1 with TRBJ2-2, with 9 bases identical to TRBD1. Germline CDR1 reads SGHRS; CDR2 reads YFSETQ. This CDR3 is built from 15 residues. V dropped 5 bases and J dropped 4; count of bases not matched to a gene: 6. CDR3 amino acids: CASRTGQGLTGELFF. Here the CDR3 DNA reads TGCGCCAGCAGGACGGGACAGGGACTCACCGGGGAGCTGTTTTTT.

By its share, this clonotype is medium-sized (0.01 to 0.1%). The J gene is TRBJ2-5, the V gene TRBV12-3 or TRBV12-4, with D uncertain. This CDR3 has 13 amino acids. Deletions cut 5 bases from V and 5 bases from J, with 12 bases between. Here the CDR3 reads CASSPTPRETQYF. As DNA, the CDR3 is TGTGCCAGCAGTCCCACTCCAAGGGAGACCCAGTACTTC.

This clonotype was seen a handful of times. Just one base apart from a much larger clone, this may be a read error. The CDR3 region is CASSPLRQGKNNEQFF. CDR3 nucleotides: TGTGCCAGCAGCCCCCTGAGACAGGGGAAAAACAATGAGCAGTTCTTC. The chain links TRBV11-3 to TRBJ2-1; 8 bases map to TRBD1. CDR1 is SGHNT and CDR2 is YENEEA in the germline V gene. Trimming cost V 5 bases and J 5 bases; bases outside gene matches: 11. CDR3 length: 16 residues.

This clonotype was observed many times. The chain uses TRBV20-1 and TRBJ2-3, with 8 nucleotides matching TRBD2. This CDR3 is built from 16 residues. The germline CDR1 and CDR2 sequences are DFQATT and SNEGSKA (reference sequence). Unmatched junction bases numbered 14, after V lost 5 bases and J lost 4 bases. The CDR3, as DNA: TGCAGTGCTGATCCGCCAGTAGCGGGGTATTCAGATACGCAGTATTTT. This encodes CSADPPVAGYSDTQYF.

This clonotype is classed as medium-sized. V is TRBV19 and J is TRBJ2-2; 11 bases align to TRBD1. The CDR3 contains 16 residues. The J segment lost 6 bases and the V segment lost 4 bases, leaving 7 bases of the junction unmatched. The germline gives CDR1 LNHDA, CDR2 SQIVND (reference sequence). The CDR3 is CASSTTRTGGSGELFF. As DNA, the CDR3 is TGTGCCAGTAGTACCACTCGGACAGGGGGCTCCGGGGAGCTGTTTTTT.

By share of the sample, this clonotype is medium-sized. V is TRBV21-1 and J is TRBJ1-5. TRBV21-1 corresponds to a pseudogene. This CDR3 is 14 amino acids long. The DNA for the CDR3 is TGTGCCAGCAGCAAGCTCGGCAGCAATCAGCCCCAGCATTTT. Translated: CASSKLGSNQPQHF.

In this sample, this clonotype turned up many times. V gene TRBV3-1 combines with J gene TRBJ1-2; 12 positions agree with TRBD1. After removal of 4 bases from V and 7 bases from J, the junction contained 4 bases not matched to a gene. The V gene's germline CDR1 is LGHDT and CDR2 YNNKEL (reference sequence). The CDR3 extends over 14 amino acids. CDR3 protein: CASSRDRGRGGYTF. DNA for the CDR3: TGTGCCAGCAGCCGGGACAGGGGGCGCGGTGGCTACACCTTC.

By sample fraction, this clonotype is medium-sized. The chain uses TRBV3-1 and TRBJ2-3; possibly TRBD2 for D (6 bases). The CDR3 is made up of 13 amino acids. Germline-derived CDR1 and CDR2 are LGHDT and YNNKEL (reference sequence). Trimming removed 5 bases from V and 10 bases from J, with 16 bases in between. This CDR3 reads CASSGSGGTAQYF. The CDR3 DNA sequence: TGTGCCAGCAGCGGAAGTGGGGGGACGGCGCAGTATTTT.

The V gene is TRBV20-1, the J gene TRBJ1-5, with TRBD1 matching 7 bases. Germline loops: CDR1 DFQATT, CDR2 SNEGSKA (reference sequence). The CDR3 is 15 amino acids. The CDR3 nucleotides read TGCAGCTTCCGGGACAGCTTGGGTAGCAATCAGCCCCAGCATTTT. Its protein is CSFRDSLGSNQPQHF.

On this clonotype: A read error may explain this, as a much larger clone is one base away. CDR3 coding DNA: TGCGCCAGCAGTCGGGACAGGCCTGCCTCTGGAAACACCTTATATTTT. Protein product: CASSRDRPASGNTLYF. The rearrangement uses TRBV5-1 and TRBJ1-3, with 8 bases matching TRBD1. Germline V CDR1 and CDR2: SGHRS, YFSETQ. CDR3 size: 16 residues.